This TCR beta chain comes out of a study of blood T cell repertoires in COVID-19. Across the whole study: Some COVID-19 samples were acute and others convalescent; all came from the United States, Italy and Spain. T cells, B-cell-depleted T cells, or PBMCs provided the cDNA or gDNA that served as material.

This clone has a single count. Sequencing was performed with immunoSEQ multiplex PCR; in TCRdb, only in-frame clones are kept and a portion is missing. The repertoire holds about 190,000 clones, with 84% as singletons. This CDR3 comprises 13 residues. The germline V gene has CDR1 MNHEY and CDR2 SVGAGI. Trimming left V 6 bases short and J 7 bases short, with 15 bases between. This chain joins TRBV6-5 and TRBJ1-2; perhaps TRBD1 as D (6 bases). The sequenced sample consisted of peripheral blood. This TCR derives from a human donor in a cohort sampled during active COVID-19. CDR3 DNA sequence: TGTGCCAGCAGGCCCAGCCGCAGGGGTGGCTACACCTTC. Amino acids: CASRPSRRGGYTF.